This passage covers 28 T cell receptor beta chains from one sample sequenced in a study of T-cell reconstitution after alpha-beta-depleted transplantation in children. Construction of the TCRbeta library involved unique molecular identifiers. TCRdb reprocessed the PCR reads with MiXCR, giving one entry per CDR3 protein. The sample lists approximately 170,000 distinct CDR3 sequences; approximately 10% were seen once. The sample here was PBMCs, taken before TCRalphabeta/CD19-depleted stem cell transplant. These receptors came from a boy aged 2 to 10 with acute myeloid leukemia, due to receive a stem cell transplant.

This clonotype was picked up many times. V gene TRBV27 combines with J gene TRBJ2-1, with 13 bases aligning to TRBD2. Per the germline V gene, CDR1 is MNHEY and CDR2 is SMNVEV (reference sequence). The ends lost 2 bases at V and 12 bases at J; junction bases unmatched: 4. The CDR3 covers 14 residues. The CDR3 region is CASSLGTSGMGQFF. CDR3 DNA: TGTGCCAGCAGTTTAGGGACTAGCGGGATGGGGCAGTTCTTC.

The V call is TRBV12-3 or TRBV12-4, the J call TRBJ1-5; the D is unclear. The CDR3 contains 15 residues. Trimming shortened V by 2 bases and J by 0 bases, and 8 bases separated the two germline ends. The DNA for the CDR3 is TGTGCCAGCAGTTTAAATTGGGGTAGCAATCAGCCCCAGCATTTT. Amino acids: CASSLNWGSNQPQHF.

This clonotype was detected ten times or more. V is TRBV5-1 and J is TRBJ2-3, with 11 bases lining up with TRBD2. J lost 6 bases, V lost 4 bases, and 7 bases had no gene match. The germline V gene has CDR1 SGHRS and CDR2 YFSETQ. The CDR3 extends over 15 amino acids. In nucleotides, the CDR3 is TGCGCCAGCAGCCTACTAGCGGGAGTGAGGGATACGCAGTATTTT. It encodes CASSLLAGVRDTQYF.

This clonotype was recorded many times. The V and J genes are TRBV5-1 and TRBJ1-1; D gene uncertain. CDR1 and CDR2 from the germline V gene are SGHRS and YFSETQ. The ends were cut back, 2 bases at V and 7 bases at J, with 3 bases in the middle. The CDR3 is made up of 10 amino acids. The CDR3 sequence: CASSLVEAFF. The DNA of the CDR3 is TGCGCCAGCAGCTTAGTTGAAGCTTTCTTT.

This clonotype was detected ten times or more. The chain recombines TRBV5-1 with TRBJ1-2, with 8 bases lining up with TRBD1. CDR3 length: 14 amino acids. V lost 4 bases to trimming and J lost 6 bases; unmatched junction nucleotides: 8. The germline gives CDR1 SGHRS, CDR2 YFSETQ. The CDR3 DNA is TGCGCCAGCAGCCAATGGACAGGGCAGGATGGCTACACCTTC. Its translation: CASSQWTGQDGYTF.

This clonotype has only a few counts. J is TRBJ1-1 and V is TRBV3-1, with 7 bases lining up with TRBD1. CDR1 is LGHDT and CDR2 is YNNKEL in the germline V gene (reference sequence). V lost 4 bases and J lost 6; bases outside the gene matches: 17. The CDR3 is 17 residues long. The CDR3 sequence: CASSPDLPGQRLAEAFF. CDR3 in DNA: TGTGCCAGCAGCCCCGACCTACCGGGACAGAGACTCGCTGAAGCTTTCTTT. Supplemented by reference TRBV3-1 and TRBJ1-1, the full variable domain reads DTAVSQTPKYLVTQMGNDKSIKCEQNLGHDTMYWYKQDSKKFLKIMFSYNNKELIINETVPNRFSPKSPDKAHLNLHINSLELGDSAVYFCASSPDLPGQRLAEAFFGQGTRLTVV.

This clonotype was counted ten times or more. The chain has TRBV7-9 and TRBJ1-2; perhaps TRBD1 as D (6 bases). The CDR3 has 16 amino acids. Per germline, CDR1 SEHNR and CDR2 FQNEAQ (reference sequence). V was cut by 5 bases and J by 4 bases, with 20 bases left in between. CDR3 nucleotide sequence: TGTGCCAGCAGCAACCTTAACAGGGCCGGGCTCTATGGCTACACCTTC. Translation: CASSNLNRAGLYGYTF.

The chain recombines TRBV7-3 with TRBJ2-2; no definite D call. V dropped 5 bases and J dropped 4 bases, with 8 bases sitting between them. The CDR3 contains 13 residues. Germline V gene sequence: CDR1 SGHTA, CDR2 FQGTGA. The CDR3 reads CASSAQSTGELFF. As DNA, the CDR3 is TGTGCCAGCAGCGCGCAGAGCACCGGGGAGCTGTTTTTT.

This clonotype was seen many times. This is likely a read error, given that the CDR3 carries no conserved phenylalanine or tryptophan at its end. The DNA is omitted, as the CDR3 cannot be located on it reliably, and the CDR3 follows TCRdb's listing. The chain carries TRBV12-3 or TRBV12-4 and TRBJ1-2; the D call in the table, TRBD1, was not verified against the DNA. 11 amino acids form the CDR3, both terminal residues included. CDR3 loop: CASSGGPLTSV.

At least ten counts were recorded for this clonotype. The chain has TRBV7-8 and TRBJ1-2, with D hard to call. The CDR3 has 13 residues. The germline CDR1 and CDR2 sequences are SGHVS and FQNEAQ. V lost 1 base to trimming and J lost 8 bases, with 11 bases between them. The CDR3 DNA reads as TGTGCCAGCAGCTTAGTAGGCGGGGTCGGCTACACCTTC. Translation gives CASSLVGGVGYTF.

This clonotype was seen at least ten times. The V call is TRBV5-4, the J call TRBJ1-6; 11 positions match TRBD1. This CDR3 is 15 amino acids long. After removal of 3 bases from V and 9 bases from J, the junction contained 5 bases not matched to a gene. Germline lookup yields CDR1 SGHNT and CDR2 YYREEE (reference sequence). CDR3 bases: TGTGCCAGCAGCTACCCGGGACAGGGGGTTTCACCCCTCCACTTT. Protein: CASSYPGQGVSPLHF.

The V gene is TRBV29-1, the J gene TRBJ1-2; TRBD1 aligns across 10 bases. Trimming cost V 6 bases and J 5 bases; bases outside gene matches: 6. Per the germline V gene, CDR1 is SQVTM and CDR2 is ANQGSEA. The CDR3 has 13 amino acids. The CDR3 DNA follows: TGCAGCGTGAGGACAGGGGGACCGTATGGCTACACCTTC. Its protein product is CSVRTGGPYGYTF.

This clonotype was seen at least ten times. The chain uses TRBV5-1 and TRBJ2-3; TRBD2 agrees at 9 bases. The CDR3 covers 16 residues. V lost 0 bases and J lost 6; bases outside the gene matches: 8. Germline V gene data show CDR1 as SGHRS and CDR2 as YFSETQ. The CDR3 DNA is TGCGCCAGCAGCTTGGGGGCCCTGACTAGCGGTGATACGCAGTATTTT. Protein: CASSLGALTSGDTQYF.

This clonotype was detected ten times or more. The chain links TRBV4-1 to TRBJ2-5; D ambiguous. The CDR3 extends over 14 amino acids. Trimming stripped 1 base from V and 3 bases from J, with 9 bases between. CDR1 MGHRA and CDR2 YSYEKL come from the germline V gene. CDR3 amino acids: CASSQVNKKETQYF. CDR3 bases: TGCGCCAGCAGCCAAGTAAACAAGAAAGAGACCCAGTACTTC.

This clonotype was counted at least ten times. The chain carries TRBV5-1 and TRBJ2-7; D unresolved. The germline CDR1 and CDR2 sequences are SGHRS and YFSETQ. This CDR3 is 14 amino acids long. Trimming stripped 7 bases from V and 0 bases from J, with 14 bases between. The CDR3 nucleotides read TGCGCCAGCGCCGCAACACCGACCTCCTACGAGCAGTACGTC. It translates to CASAATPTSYEQYV.

This clonotype has ten or more counts. The gene calls are TRBV7-9 and TRBJ1-5, with a tentative D call TRBD1 (5 bases). Germline V CDR1 and CDR2: SEHNR, FQNEAQ (reference sequence). The CDR3 has 17 residues. V was cut by 1 base and J by 0 bases, with 13 bases left in between. CDR3 DNA sequence: TGTGCCAGCAGCTTAGGCGCGGGACCTTATAGCAATCAGCCCCAGCATTTT. Translation: CASSLGAGPYSNQPQHF.

This clonotype was observed many times. This chain connects TRBV5-1 to TRBJ2-1, with 8 bases identical to TRBD2. V dropped 0 bases and J dropped 6; count of bases not matched to a gene: 8. Germline lookup yields CDR1 SGHRS and CDR2 YFSETQ. This CDR3 has 16 residues. This CDR3 is CASSLEVSGVPNEQFF. The CDR3 nucleotides read TGCGCCAGCAGCTTGGAGGTTAGCGGGGTACCCAATGAGCAGTTCTTC.

This clonotype was seen many times. The chain is built from TRBV7-8 and TRBJ2-1, with 10 bases fitting TRBD1. CDR1 and CDR2 from the germline V gene are SGHVS and FQNEAQ. This CDR3 contains 15 residues. The ends lost 5 bases at V and 3 bases at J; junction bases unmatched: 4. CDR3 in DNA: TGTGCCAGCAGCCTGGGACAGGGGTTCTACAATGAGCAGTTCTTC. This gives the protein CASSLGQGFYNEQFF. Filled out from reference TRBV7-8 and TRBJ2-1, the complete variable domain reads GAGVSQSPRYKVAKRGQDVALRCDPISGHVSLFWYQQALGQGPEFLTYFQNEAQLDKSGLPSDRFFAERPEGSVSTLKIQRTQQEDSAVYLCASSLGQGFYNEQFFGPGTRLTVL.

This clonotype was seen at least ten times. The J gene is TRBJ2-7, the V gene TRBV4-2, with D perhaps TRBD2 (6 bases). Trimming stripped 0 bases from V and 1 base from J, with 10 bases between. The CDR3 extends over 15 amino acids. Germline values: CDR1 LGHNA, CDR2 YNFKEQ. The CDR3 here is CASSQERDGSYEQYF. Written as DNA, the CDR3 is TGTGCCAGCAGCCAAGAGCGGGACGGTTCCTACGAGCAGTACTTC.

At least ten counts were recorded for this clonotype. The V gene is TRBV5-1, the J gene TRBJ1-6; D is ambiguous. The germline CDR1 and CDR2 sequences are SGHRS and YFSETQ. V gave up 1 base and J gave up 10 bases, with 12 bases separating them. The CDR3 loop spans 14 amino acids. The CDR3 sequence: CASSLRGFGSPLHF. CDR3 bases: TGCGCCAGCAGCTTGCGGGGTTTCGGCTCACCCCTCCACTTT.

This clonotype was detected ten times or more. The chain combines TRBV20-1 with TRBJ2-3, with a possible D match to TRBD2 (6 bases). The CDR3 is 16 amino acids. The V end lost 0 bases, the J end lost 7 bases, and 20 bases lay between the germline ends. Germline CDR1 and CDR2: DFQATT and SNEGSKA (reference sequence). CDR3 in DNA: TGCAGTGCTAGAGATGCTAAGACTAGTGGGCGGAATACGCAGTATTTT. Translating gives CSARDAKTSGRNTQYF.

The table lists this clonotype with many counts. V usage is TRBV7-2 and J usage is TRBJ1-3, with D possibly matching TRBD1 (5 bases). The germline gives CDR1 SGHTA, CDR2 FQGNSA. The CDR3 is 16 residues long. Trimming removed 5 bases from V and 5 bases from J, with 19 bases in between. The CDR3 loop reads CASSPEAAGMRNTIYF. CDR3 nucleotides: TGTGCCAGCAGCCCAGAGGCCGCAGGGATGAGAAACACCATATATTTT.

This clonotype was observed many times. The chain combines TRBV5-1 with TRBJ1-1; D is ambiguous. This CDR3 contains 15 residues. Germline CDR1 is SGHRS and CDR2 is YFSETQ. V was shortened by 4 bases and J by 0 bases, with 13 bases between the two germline ends. In DNA, the CDR3 is TGCGCCAGCAGCGGATCGGGATTGCTGAACACTGAAGCTTTCTTT. Its translation: CASSGSGLLNTEAFF.

This clonotype appeared many times. The gene calls are TRBV3-1 and TRBJ1-2; the D gene is possibly TRBD1 (6 bases). V was trimmed by 5 bases and J by 2 bases, leaving 15 bases between them. CDR3 length: 15 amino acids. Germline CDR1 is LGHDT and CDR2 is YNNKEL (reference sequence). CDR3 coding DNA: TGTGCCAGCAGCGAGCTAGGACAGAAGAACTATGGCTACACCTTC. Translated: CASSELGQKNYGYTF.

This clonotype came up many times. The V gene is TRBV20-1, the J gene TRBJ2-2; a possible D gene is TRBD1 (6 bases). CDR3 length: 15 residues. Trimming pared 5 bases from V and 4 bases from J, leaving 17 bases between. The germline CDR1 and CDR2 sequences are DFQATT and SNEGSKA (reference sequence). The CDR3 DNA sequence: TGCAGTGCTGGGGTCGCAGGGGTAGGCACCGGGGAGCTGTTTTTT. This codes for CSAGVAGVGTGELFF.

In its sample, this clonotype was seen many times. This sequence joins TRBV12-3 or TRBV12-4 and TRBJ2-1; unclear D gene. This CDR3 has 12 amino acids. The V gene lost 0 bases and the J gene lost 8 bases, with 5 bases spanning the gap. The CDR3 spells CASSLAGYEQFF. DNA for the CDR3: TGTGCCAGCAGTTTAGCCGGGTATGAGCAGTTCTTC.

This clonotype was detected ten times or more. CDR3 protein: CATRGTTAKSDYGYTF. The CDR3 bases are TGTGCCACTCGGGGAACGACAGCAAAATCTGACTATGGCTACACCTTC. This sequence joins TRBV10-3 and TRBJ1-2; maybe TRBD1 (5 bases). Germline CDR1 is ENHRY and CDR2 is SYGVKD. Deletions cut 10 bases from V and 3 bases from J, with 24 bases between. This CDR3 is built from 16 residues.

Ten or more counts support this clonotype. This chain links TRBV20-1 with TRBJ2-7; 8 bases map to TRBD1. Germline CDR1 is DFQATT and CDR2 is SNEGSKA (reference sequence). The CDR3 runs 13 residues. The V and J ends lost 5 bases and 7 bases, in that order; junction bases with no gene match: 10. CDR3 sequence: CSALTTGVGEQYV. The CDR3 nucleotides are TGCAGTGCTTTAACGACAGGGGTCGGTGAGCAGTACGTC.